Listed below are T cell receptor beta chains from one sample, sequenced in a study of T-cell reconstitution after alpha-beta-depleted transplantation in children. TCRdb ran MiXCR on the PCR reads and lists one entry per CDR3 protein. The sample lists hundreds of thousands of distinct CDR3 sequences, 8% to 11% seen once, with just over 2% in the top ten. This specimen consisted of PBMCs, obtained before TCRalphabeta/CD19-depleted stem cell transplant. These receptors originate from a child aged 2-15 years with inherited bone marrow failure, due to receive a stem cell transplant. Each CDR3 is given with its conserved first and last residue. Each record gives: clone size, D gene, V gene, J gene, CDR3 protein, CDR3 DNA. A D gene is named only where the DNA matches it firmly. Some rows have no size entry. The others give once, few or many, or a class for an expanded clone.

>many|TRBD2|TRBV7-2|TRBJ2-7
CASSLPGLAYEQYF
TGTGCCAGCAGCCTACCGGGACTAGCTTACGAGCAGTACTTC
>-|TRBD2|TRBV24-1|TRBJ2-3
CATGPSGSRPDTQYF
TGTGCCACCGGGCCCAGCGGGAGCCGGCCAGATACGCAGTATTTT
>-|TRBD1|TRBV13|TRBJ1-6
CASSLGGQGVFSPLHF
TGTGCCAGCAGCTTAGGGGGACAGGGGGTCTTCTCACCCCTCCACTTT
>many|-|TRBV5-1|TRBJ2-7
CASSFTADYEQYF
TGCGCCAGCAGCTTCACGGCAGACTACGAGCAGTACTTC
>many|-|TRBV12-3/TRBV12-4|TRBJ2-1
CASSRQISSYNEQFF
TGTGCCAGCAGCCGACAGATTAGCTCCTACAATGAGCAGTTCTTC
>few|-|TRBV5-1|TRBJ2-1
CASRPLLGGSLYNEQFF
TGCGCCAGCAGGCCCCTTCTTGGAGGCTCCCTCTACAATGAGCAGTTCTTC
>many|-|TRBV12-3/TRBV12-4|TRBJ2-7
CASSSIDEQYF
TGTGCCAGCAGCTCAATTGACGAGCAGTACTTC
>-|-|TRBV2|TRBJ2-4
CASSNLAKNIQYF
TGTGCCAGCTCCAACTTAGCCAAAAACATTCAGTACTTC
>many|-|TRBV7-2|TRBJ2-5
CASSLDGWYQETQYF
TGTGCCAGCAGCTTAGATGGGTGGTACCAAGAGACCCAGTACTTC
>many|-|TRBV20-1|TRBJ2-1
CSAPTRLSYNEQFF
TGCAGTGCCCCGACCCGACTCTCCTACAATGAGCAGTTCTTC
>-|TRBD1|TRBV29-1|TRBJ2-7
CSVTGAEQYF
TGCAGCGTTACAGGGGCCGAGCAGTACTTC